This T cell receptor beta chain originates from a study of shared clonotypes between healthy human individuals. Study-wide findings and caveats: Larger estimated richness was generally recorded for naive subsets relative to memory subsets.

Turning to this clone: Its matching antigen is unknown.

The donors, all of them Caucasian adults, lived in Nashville, Tennessee. V shed 3 bases and J shed 0 bases, with 12 bases lying between them. The CDR3 runs 15 residues. CDR1 is LNHDA, CDR2 SQIVND, per germline (reference sequence). Measured with immunoSEQ multiplex PCR; TCRdb has only the in-frame clones, and not every one. The sample shows 1,500,000 or so clones, approximately 98.5% of them seen only once. The sequenced sample was naive CD4+ T cells sorted from blood. As to subset: CD45RA+ positively selected. The receptor was derived from a man aged 25 to 40 in good health. The V call is TRBV19, the J call TRBJ2-7; D gene unclear. CDR3 amino acids: CASSISLQLSYEQYF. The CDR3 DNA follows: TGTGCCAGTAGTATTAGCCTACAACTCTCCTACGAGCAGTACTTC.